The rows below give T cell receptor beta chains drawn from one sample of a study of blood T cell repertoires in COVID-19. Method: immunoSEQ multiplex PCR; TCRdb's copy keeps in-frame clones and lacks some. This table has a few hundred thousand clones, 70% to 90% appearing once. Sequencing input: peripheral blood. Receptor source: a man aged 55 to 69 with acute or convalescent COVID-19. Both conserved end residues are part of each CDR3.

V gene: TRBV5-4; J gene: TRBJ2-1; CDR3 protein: CASSWRQGNEQFF
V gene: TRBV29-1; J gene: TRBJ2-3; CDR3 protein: CSIGHAQGAPDTQYF
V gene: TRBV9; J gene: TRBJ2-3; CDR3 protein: CASSAQSRTDTQYF
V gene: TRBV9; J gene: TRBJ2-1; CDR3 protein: CASSASGYNEQFF
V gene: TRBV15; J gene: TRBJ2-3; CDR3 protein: CATSSVGGADTQYF
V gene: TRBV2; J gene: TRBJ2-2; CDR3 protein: CASSDSRQARTGELFF
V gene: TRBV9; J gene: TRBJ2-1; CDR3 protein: CASSPTPGASGYHEQFF
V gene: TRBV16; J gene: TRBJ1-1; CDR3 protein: CASSQSTDQVMNTEAFF
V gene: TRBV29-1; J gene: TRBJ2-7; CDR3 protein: CSVGRGPVRFGYEQYF
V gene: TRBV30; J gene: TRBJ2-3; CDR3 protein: CASPGPHTDTQYF
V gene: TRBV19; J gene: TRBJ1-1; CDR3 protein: CASSYRTGNTEAFF
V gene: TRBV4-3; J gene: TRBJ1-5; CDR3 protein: CASSQDGQAGQPQHF
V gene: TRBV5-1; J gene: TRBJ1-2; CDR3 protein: CASSGGVKDYGYTF
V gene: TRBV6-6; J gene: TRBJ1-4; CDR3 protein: CASSYSPGGEKLFF
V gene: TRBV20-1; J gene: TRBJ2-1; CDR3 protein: CSARTIEQFF
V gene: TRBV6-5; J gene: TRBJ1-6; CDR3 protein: CASSSTGNSPLHF
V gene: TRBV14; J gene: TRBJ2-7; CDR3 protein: CASSYTSGAFPYEQYF
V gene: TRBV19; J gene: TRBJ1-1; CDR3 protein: CASSIHRGKGTEAFF
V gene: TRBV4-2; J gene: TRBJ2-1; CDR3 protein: CASRLTSGGSYNEQFF
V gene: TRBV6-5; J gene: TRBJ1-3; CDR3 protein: CASSQDRVGNTIYF
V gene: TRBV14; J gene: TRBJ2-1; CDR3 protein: CASSPNRGTGSYNEQFF
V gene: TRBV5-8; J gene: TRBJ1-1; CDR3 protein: CASSLSRQGMNTEAFF
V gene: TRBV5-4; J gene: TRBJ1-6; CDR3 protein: CASSLYGGLRDSPLHF
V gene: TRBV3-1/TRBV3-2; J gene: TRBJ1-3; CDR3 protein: CASTRGGGSGNTIYF
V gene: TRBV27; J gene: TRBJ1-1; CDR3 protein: CASSLSVGQGEPEAFF
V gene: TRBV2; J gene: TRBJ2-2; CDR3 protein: CASSTRGVGTGELFF
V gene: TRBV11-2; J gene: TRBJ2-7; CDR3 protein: CASSLGDSSYEQYF
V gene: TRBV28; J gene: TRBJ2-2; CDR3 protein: CASSLASVGAGELFF
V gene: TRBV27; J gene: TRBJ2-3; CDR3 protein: CASSWSGVGTDTQYF
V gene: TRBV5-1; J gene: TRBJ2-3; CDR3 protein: CASSKRTGALTDTQYF
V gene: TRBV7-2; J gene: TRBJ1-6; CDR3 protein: CASSLRGPGSTPSPLHF
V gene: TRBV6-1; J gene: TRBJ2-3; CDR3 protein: CASSEARSASGDTDTQYF
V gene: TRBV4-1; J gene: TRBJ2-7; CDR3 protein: CASSRATSRGDYEQYF
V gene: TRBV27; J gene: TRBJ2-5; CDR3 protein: CASSPQASGGRETQYF
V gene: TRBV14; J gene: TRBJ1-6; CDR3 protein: CASSQDPQGSPLHF
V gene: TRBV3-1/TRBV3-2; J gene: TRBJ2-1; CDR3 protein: CASSQDPDNEQFF
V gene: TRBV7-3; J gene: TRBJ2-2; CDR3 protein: CARPGQGFANTGELFF
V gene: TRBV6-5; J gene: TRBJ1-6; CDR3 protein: CASRLRTGVNSPLHF
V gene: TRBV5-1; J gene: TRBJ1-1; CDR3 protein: CASSLVSSTEAFF
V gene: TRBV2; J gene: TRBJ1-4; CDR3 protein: CASSEVGATGEKLFF
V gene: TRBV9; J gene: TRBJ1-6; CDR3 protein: CASSVRDGGNSPLHF
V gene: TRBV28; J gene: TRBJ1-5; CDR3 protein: CASSGGTGVPSNQPQHF